Below, 9 T cell receptor beta chains from the same sample are listed, as sequenced in a study of blood T cells in healthy people across ages. Using a J-beta primer mix together with a sample-barcoded 5' primer, a second PCR was run for about 6 to 12 cycles. TCRdb reprocessed the 5' RACE reads via MiXCR and lists one record per CDR3 protein. The sample holds around 750,000 distinct CDR3 sequences, about 55% seen once. Specimen: blood. The source is an elderly man in good health.

This chain joins TRBV20-1 and TRBJ2-1; D unresolved. The ends were cut back, 0 bases at V and 3 bases at J, with 9 bases in the middle. The CDR3 is 14 residues long. The V gene's germline CDR1 is DFQATT and CDR2 SNEGSKA (reference sequence). The CDR3 is CSARDQQVYNEQFF. The CDR3 region has the DNA TGCAGTGCTAGAGACCAGCAGGTCTACAATGAGCAGTTCTTC.

The chain recombines TRBV6-6 with TRBJ1-2; 12 bases fit TRBD1. CDR3 length equals 16 residues. V gave up 6 bases and J gave up 3 bases; unmatched junction bases: 8. Germline values: CDR1 MNHNY, CDR2 SVGAGI (reference sequence). The CDR3 DNA reads TGTGCCAGCAGCTCCGGGACAGGGGGCGCTTACTATGGCTACACCTTC. Translating gives CASSSGTGGAYYGYTF.

The chain uses TRBV18 and TRBJ2-1, with D possibly matching TRBD2 (5 bases). The J call may be mistaken, given a closer DNA end match to TRBJ2-7. CDR3 length: 13 amino acids. The germline CDR1 and CDR2 sequences are KGHSH and LQKENI. CDR3 region: CASSHGLYNEQYF. The CDR3 DNA sequence: TGTGCCAGCTCACACGGACTGTACAATGAGCAGTACTTC.

The V gene is TRBV24-1, the J gene TRBJ2-1, with D possibly matching TRBD1 (7 bases). The CDR3 runs 18 residues. The V gene's germline CDR1 is KGHDR and CDR2 SFDVKD. Trimming pared 4 bases from V and 8 bases from J, leaving 26 bases between. CDR3: CATSDHTRRGRGVDEQFF. CDR3 nucleotide sequence: TGTGCCACCAGTGACCACACCCGGCGTGGCAGGGGGGTTGATGAGCAGTTCTTC.

Only one count was recorded for this clonotype. It is likely a read error, because the conserved phenylalanine at the end of the CDR3 is missing. The chain recombines TRBV29-1 with TRBJ2-5; 7 nucleotides align to TRBD2. The end of the DNA fits TRBJ2-7 better, so the J call may be wrong. Germline values: CDR1 SQVTM, CDR2 ANQGSEA. This CDR3 contains 11 residues. CDR3 amino acids: CSVTSVYEQYY. CDR3 DNA: TGCAGCGTTACTAGCGTATACGAGCAGTACTAC.

CDR3 in amino acids: CASWEETQYF. The CDR3 nucleotides are TGCGCCAGCTGGGAAGAGACCCAGTACTTC. The chain has TRBV5-1 and TRBJ2-5; D is unclear. This CDR3 region has 10 residues. V shed 7 bases and J shed 3 bases, with 4 bases lying between them. CDR1 and CDR2 (germline): SGHRS, YFSETQ.

The chain recombines TRBV12-3 or TRBV12-4 with TRBJ2-3; TRBD2 matches 11 bases. The CDR3 loop spans 18 amino acids. With 6 bases clipped from V and 4 bases from J, the junction kept 15 bases outside the gene matches. The CDR3 spells CASSQPLTSGSEADTQYF. In nucleotides, the CDR3 is TGTGCCAGCAGCCAACCATTAACTAGCGGGAGTGAGGCAGATACGCAGTATTTT.

CDR3 amino acids: CASSRVLMRYEQYF. The CDR3 region has the DNA TGTGCCAGCAGCCGGGTGTTGATGCGGTACGAGCAGTACTTC. The gene calls are TRBV5-6 and TRBJ2-7; no reliable D call. The CDR3 has 14 amino acids. V was shortened by 4 bases and J by 4 bases, with 15 bases between the two germline ends. The germline CDR1 and CDR2 sequences are SGHDT and YYEEEE.

The CDR3 protein is CASSQETSGWAVGNTDTQYF. CDR3 coding DNA: TGCGCCAGCAGCCAAGAGACTAGTGGTTGGGCAGTGGGAAACACAGATACGCAGTATTTT. V usage is TRBV4-1 and J usage is TRBJ2-3; tentative D call: TRBD2 (6 bases). CDR3 size: 20 residues. Germline-derived CDR1 and CDR2 are MGHRA and YSYEKL. Trimming pared 0 bases from V and 2 bases from J, leaving 24 bases between.